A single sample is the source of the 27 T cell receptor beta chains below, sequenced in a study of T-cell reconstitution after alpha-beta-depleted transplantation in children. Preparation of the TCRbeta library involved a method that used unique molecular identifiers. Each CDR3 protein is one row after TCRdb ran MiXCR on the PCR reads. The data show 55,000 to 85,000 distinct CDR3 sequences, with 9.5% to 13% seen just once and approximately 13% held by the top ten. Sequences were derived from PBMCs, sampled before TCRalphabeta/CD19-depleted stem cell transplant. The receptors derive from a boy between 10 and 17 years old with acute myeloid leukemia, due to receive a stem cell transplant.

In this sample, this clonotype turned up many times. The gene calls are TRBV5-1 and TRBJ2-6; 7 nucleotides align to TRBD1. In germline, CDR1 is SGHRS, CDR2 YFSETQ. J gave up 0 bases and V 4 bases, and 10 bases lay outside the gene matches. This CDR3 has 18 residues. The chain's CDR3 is CASSAQTGIDSGANVLTF. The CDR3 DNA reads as TGCGCCAGCAGCGCCCAGACAGGGATAGACTCTGGGGCCAACGTCCTGACTTTC.

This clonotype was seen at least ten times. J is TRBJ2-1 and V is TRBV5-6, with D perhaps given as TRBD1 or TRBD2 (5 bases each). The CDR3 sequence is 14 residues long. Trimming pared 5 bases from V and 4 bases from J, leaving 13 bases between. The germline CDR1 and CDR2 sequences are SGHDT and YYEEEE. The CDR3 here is CASRSGDGYNEQFF. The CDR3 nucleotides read TGTGCCAGCAGGTCCGGGGACGGATACAATGAGCAGTTCTTC.

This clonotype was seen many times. The CDR3 DNA reads as TGCGCCAGCAGCTTGGGGTCGCACCAAGAGACCCAGTACTTC. Translated: CASSLGSHQETQYF. The V call is TRBV5-1, the J call TRBJ2-5; D gene unclear. Trimming pared 0 bases from V and 0 bases from J, leaving 6 bases between. Looked up from germline, CDR1 is SGHRS and CDR2 is YFSETQ. This CDR3 has 14 amino acids.

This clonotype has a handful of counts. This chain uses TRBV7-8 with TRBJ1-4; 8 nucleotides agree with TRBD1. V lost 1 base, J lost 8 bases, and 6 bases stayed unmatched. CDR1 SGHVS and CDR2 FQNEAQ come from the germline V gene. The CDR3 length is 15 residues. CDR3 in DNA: TGTGCCAGCAGCTTAGGGACAGGGTATAAGGAAAAACTGTTTTTT. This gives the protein CASSLGTGYKEKLFF. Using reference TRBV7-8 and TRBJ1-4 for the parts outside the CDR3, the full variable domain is GAGVSQSPRYKVAKRGQDVALRCDPISGHVSLFWYQQALGQGPEFLTYFQNEAQLDKSGLPSDRFFAERPEGSVSTLKIQRTQQEDSAVYLCASSLGTGYKEKLFFGSGTQLSVL.

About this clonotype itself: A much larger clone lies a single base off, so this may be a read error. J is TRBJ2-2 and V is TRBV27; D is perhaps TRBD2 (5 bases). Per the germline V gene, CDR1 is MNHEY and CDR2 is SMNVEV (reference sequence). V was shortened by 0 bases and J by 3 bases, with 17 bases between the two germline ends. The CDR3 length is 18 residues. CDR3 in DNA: TGTGCCAGCAGTTTATCGAGCTATGGGAGCGGCGACACCGGGGAGCTGTTTTTT. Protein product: CASSLSSYGSGDTGELFF.

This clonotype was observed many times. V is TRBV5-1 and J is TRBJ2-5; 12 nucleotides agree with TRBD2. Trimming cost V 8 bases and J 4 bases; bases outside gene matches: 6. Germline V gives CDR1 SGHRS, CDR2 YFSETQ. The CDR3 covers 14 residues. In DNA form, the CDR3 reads TGCGCCAGTGCACTAGCGGGGGGTTCAGAGACCCAGTACTTC. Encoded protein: CASALAGGSETQYF.

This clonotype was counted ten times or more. As DNA, the CDR3 is TGTGCCAGCAGTCCCTCGGTAGGGGGCCTGGTTACGCAGTATTTT. Translating gives CASSPSVGGLVTQYF. The V gene is TRBV12-3 or TRBV12-4, the J gene TRBJ2-3; 7 nucleotides line up with TRBD1. The CDR3 length is 15 residues. Trimming took 5 bases from V and 8 from J; bases not matched to a gene: 13.

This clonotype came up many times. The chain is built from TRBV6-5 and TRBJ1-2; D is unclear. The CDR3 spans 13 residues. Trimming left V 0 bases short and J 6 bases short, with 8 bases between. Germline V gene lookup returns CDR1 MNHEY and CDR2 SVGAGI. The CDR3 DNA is TGTGCCAGCAGTTACTCGAAATGGGATGGCTACACCTTC. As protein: CASSYSKWDGYTF.

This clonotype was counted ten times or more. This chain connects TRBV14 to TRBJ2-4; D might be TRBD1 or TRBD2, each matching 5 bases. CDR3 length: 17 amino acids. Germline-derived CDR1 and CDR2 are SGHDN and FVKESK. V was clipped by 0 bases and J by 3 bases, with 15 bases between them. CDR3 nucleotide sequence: TGTGCCAGCAGCCAAGATCAACAGGACTCCCTCAAAAACATTCAGTACTTC. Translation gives CASSQDQQDSLKNIQYF. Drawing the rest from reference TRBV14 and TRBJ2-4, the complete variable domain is EAGVTQFPSHSVIEKGQTVTLRCDPISGHDNLYWYRRVMGKEIKFLLHFVKESKQDESGMPNNRFLAERTGGTYSTLKVQPAELEDSGVYFCASSQDQQDSLKNIQYFGAGTRLSVL.

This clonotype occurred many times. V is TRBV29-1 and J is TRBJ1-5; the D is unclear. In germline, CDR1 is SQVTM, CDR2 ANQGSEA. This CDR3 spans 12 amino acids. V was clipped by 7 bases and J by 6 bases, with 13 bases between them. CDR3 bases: TGCAGCGGCGGGCAGCATGGTCAGCCCCAGCATTTT. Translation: CSGGQHGQPQHF.

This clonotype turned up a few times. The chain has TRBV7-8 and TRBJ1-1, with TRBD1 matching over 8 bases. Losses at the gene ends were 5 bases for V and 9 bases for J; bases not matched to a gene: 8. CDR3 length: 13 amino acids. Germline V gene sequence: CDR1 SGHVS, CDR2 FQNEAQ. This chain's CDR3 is CASSTRTGGKAFF. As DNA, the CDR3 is TGTGCCAGCAGCACAAGAACAGGGGGAAAAGCTTTCTTT.

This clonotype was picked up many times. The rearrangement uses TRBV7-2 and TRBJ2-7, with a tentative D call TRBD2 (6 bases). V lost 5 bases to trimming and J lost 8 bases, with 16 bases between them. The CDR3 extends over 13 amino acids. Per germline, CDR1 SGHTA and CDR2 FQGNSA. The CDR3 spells CASSPTLAGQQYF. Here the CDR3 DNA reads TGTGCCAGCAGCCCCACTCTGGCGGGACAGCAGTACTTC. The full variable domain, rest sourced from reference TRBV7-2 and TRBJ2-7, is GAGVSQSPSNKVTEKGKDVELRCDPISGHTALYWYRQSLGQGLEFLIYFQGNSAPDKSGLPSDRFSAERTGGSVSTLTIQRTQQEDSAVYLCASSPTLAGQQYFGPGTRLTVT.

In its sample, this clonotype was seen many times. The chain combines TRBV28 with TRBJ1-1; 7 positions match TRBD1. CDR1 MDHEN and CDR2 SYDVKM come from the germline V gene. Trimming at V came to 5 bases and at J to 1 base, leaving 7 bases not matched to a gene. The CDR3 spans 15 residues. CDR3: CASSRLQGSNTEAFF. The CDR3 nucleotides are TGTGCCAGCAGTCGCCTACAGGGGTCGAACACTGAAGCTTTCTTT.

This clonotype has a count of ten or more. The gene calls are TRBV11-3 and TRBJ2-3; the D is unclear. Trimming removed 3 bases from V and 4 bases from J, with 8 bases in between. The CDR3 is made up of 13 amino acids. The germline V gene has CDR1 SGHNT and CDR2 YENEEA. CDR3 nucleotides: TGTGCCAGCAGCTTTTTCTCCGCAGATACGCAGTATTTT. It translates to CASSFFSADTQYF.

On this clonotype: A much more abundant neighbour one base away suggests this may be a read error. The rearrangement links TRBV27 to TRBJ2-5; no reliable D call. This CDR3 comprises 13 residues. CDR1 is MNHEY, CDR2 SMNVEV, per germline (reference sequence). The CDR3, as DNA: TGTGCCAGCCGTTTAAGTAGGCATGAGACCCAGTACTTC. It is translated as CASRLSRHETQYF.

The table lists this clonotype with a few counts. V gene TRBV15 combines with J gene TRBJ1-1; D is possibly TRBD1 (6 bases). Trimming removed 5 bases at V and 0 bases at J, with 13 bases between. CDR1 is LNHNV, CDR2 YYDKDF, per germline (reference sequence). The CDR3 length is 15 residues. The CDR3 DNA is TGTGCCACCAGCCCCGGCGACAGGCTGAACACTGAAGCTTTCTTT. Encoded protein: CATSPGDRLNTEAFF.

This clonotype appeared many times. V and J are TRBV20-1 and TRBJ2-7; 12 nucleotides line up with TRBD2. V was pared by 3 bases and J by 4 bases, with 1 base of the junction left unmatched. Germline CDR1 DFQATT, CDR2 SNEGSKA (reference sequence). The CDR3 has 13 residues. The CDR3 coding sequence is TGCAGTGCTAGGGGGACTAGCGGGTACGAGCAGTACGTC. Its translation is CSARGTSGYEQYV.

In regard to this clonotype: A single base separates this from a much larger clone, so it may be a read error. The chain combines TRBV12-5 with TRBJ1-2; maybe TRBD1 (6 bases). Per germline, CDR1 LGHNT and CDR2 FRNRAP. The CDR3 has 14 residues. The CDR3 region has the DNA TGTGCTTGTGGTTACGTAGGACAGTTTCGAGGCTACACCTTC. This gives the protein CACGYVGQFRGYTF.

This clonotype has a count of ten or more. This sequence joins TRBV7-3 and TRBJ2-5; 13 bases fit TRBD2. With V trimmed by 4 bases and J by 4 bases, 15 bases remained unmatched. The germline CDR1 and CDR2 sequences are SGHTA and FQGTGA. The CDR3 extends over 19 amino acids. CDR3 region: CASSSGKRTSGSLRETQYF. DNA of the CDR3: TGTGCCAGCAGCTCCGGTAAAAGGACTAGCGGGAGTTTACGAGAGACCCAGTACTTC.

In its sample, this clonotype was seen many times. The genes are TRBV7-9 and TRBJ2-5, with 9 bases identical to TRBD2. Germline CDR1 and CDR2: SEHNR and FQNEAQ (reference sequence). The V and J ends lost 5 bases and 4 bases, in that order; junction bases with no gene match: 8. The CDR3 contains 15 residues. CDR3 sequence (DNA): TGTGCCAGCAGCCCCAGCGGGAGGCCGCGAGAGACCCAGTACTTC. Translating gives CASSPSGRPRETQYF.

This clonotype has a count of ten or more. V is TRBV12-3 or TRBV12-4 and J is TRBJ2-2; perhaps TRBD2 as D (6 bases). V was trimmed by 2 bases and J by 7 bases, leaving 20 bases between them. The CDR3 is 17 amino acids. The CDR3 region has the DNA TGTGCCAGCAGTTTAAGTGCAGGCGCGGGGCGGGTCGGGGAGCTGTTTTTT. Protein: CASSLSAGAGRVGELFF.

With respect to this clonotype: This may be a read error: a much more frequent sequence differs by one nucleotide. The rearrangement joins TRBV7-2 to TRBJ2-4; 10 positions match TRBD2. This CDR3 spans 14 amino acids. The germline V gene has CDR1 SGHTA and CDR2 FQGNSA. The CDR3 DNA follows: TGTGCCTGCAGCTTAGTAGCGGGAGGAGACATTCAGTACTTC. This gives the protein CACSLVAGGDIQYF. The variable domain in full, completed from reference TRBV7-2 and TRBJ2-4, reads GAGVSQSPSNKVTEKGKDVELRCDPISGHTALYWYRQSLGQGLEFLIYFQGNSAPDKSGLPSDRFSAERTGGSVSTLTIQRTQQEDSAVYLCACSLVAGGDIQYFGAGTRLSVL.

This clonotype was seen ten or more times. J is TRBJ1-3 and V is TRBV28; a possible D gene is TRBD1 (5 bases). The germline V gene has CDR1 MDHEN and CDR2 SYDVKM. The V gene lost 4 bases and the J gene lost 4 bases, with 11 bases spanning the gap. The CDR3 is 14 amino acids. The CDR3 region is CASSSTGPGNTIYF. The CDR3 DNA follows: TGTGCCAGCAGTTCAACGGGGCCCGGAAACACCATATATTTT.

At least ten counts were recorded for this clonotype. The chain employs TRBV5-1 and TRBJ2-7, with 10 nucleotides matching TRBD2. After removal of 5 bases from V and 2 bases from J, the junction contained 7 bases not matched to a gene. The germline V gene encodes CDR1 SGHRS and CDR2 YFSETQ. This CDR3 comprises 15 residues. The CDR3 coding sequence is TGCGCCAGCAGAAAAGCTAGCGGGAGTACCTACGAGCAGTACTTC. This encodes CASRKASGSTYEQYF.

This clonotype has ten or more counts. CDR3 sequence (DNA): TGTGCCAGCAGTTTTGGTGGACGCCGGTCGGGCAATGAGCAGTTCTTC. As protein: CASSFGGRRSGNEQFF. The V and J genes are TRBV12-3 or TRBV12-4 and TRBJ2-1; D unclear. This CDR3 region has 16 residues. V was trimmed by 3 bases and J by 6 bases, leaving 18 bases between them.

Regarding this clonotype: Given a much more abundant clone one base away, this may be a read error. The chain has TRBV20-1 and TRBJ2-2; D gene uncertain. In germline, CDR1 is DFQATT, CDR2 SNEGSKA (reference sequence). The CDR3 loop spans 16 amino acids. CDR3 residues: CCARDLRTRATGELFF. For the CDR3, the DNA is TGCTGTGCTAGAGATCTGCGGACCCGAGCCACCGGGGAGCTGTTTTTT.

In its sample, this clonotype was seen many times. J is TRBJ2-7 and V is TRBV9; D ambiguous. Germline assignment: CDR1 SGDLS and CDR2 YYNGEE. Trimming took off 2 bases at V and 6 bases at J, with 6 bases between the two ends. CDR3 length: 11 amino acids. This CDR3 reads CASSVPAEQYF. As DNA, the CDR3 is TGTGCCAGCAGCGTCCCCGCCGAGCAGTACTTC.